This T cell receptor beta chain comes out of a study of blood T cell repertoires in COVID-19. Study in general: Samples of COVID-19 (acute and convalescent) were obtained from the United States, Italy and Spain. T cells, B-cell-depleted T cells, or PBMCs supplied cDNA or gDNA.

In the original workflow: For nucleated cells, counts were estimated from reference gene primer amplification. Some clones are missing from TCRdb's copy, which holds only in-frame ones; the method was immunoSEQ multiplex PCR. That table gives V, J and clone size, and the DNA gave D and trimming. The sample gives tens of thousands of clones, approximately 72% of which show up once; under 45% is in the top ten. The CDR3 length is 15 residues. Germline V lookup: CDR1 SGHDT, CDR2 YYEEEE. The V segment lost 3 bases and the J segment 6 bases; nucleotides outside the gene matches: 6. The J gene is TRBJ2-2, the V gene TRBV5-6; 9 bases match TRBD1. This TCR derives from a man aged 80 or over with acute or convalescent COVID-19. The material sequenced was peripheral blood. This chain's CDR3 is CASSSGTGSAGELFF. CDR3 in DNA: TGTGCCAGCAGCTCCGGGACAGGGAGCGCCGGGGAGCTGTTTTTT.